This T cell receptor beta chain was documented in a study of cytomegalovirus exposure and HLA in healthy donors. The PCR was carried out with 60 Vbeta primers and 13 Jbeta primers. Authors' data handling: Later reanalysis found 80 million or so unique TCR beta chains, roughly 9.9 million of them shared. Profiling relied on immunoSEQ multiplex PCR, and the TCRdb table lists in-frame clones only, not all of them. Clonal size and the V and J genes are those of that table, whereas D and trimming came from the DNA. The sample features some 89,000 clones, with 3% to 4% in its top ten. Germline CDR1 reads SNHLY; CDR2 reads FYNNEI. The CDR3 is 10 residues long. As to this clone: Its antigen remains unidentified. An end of the junction does not agree with germline; a read error may underlie this.

Study-level findings and limits: The Asian-associated ancestry cluster reportedly had fewer N-insertions than the 666-donor mean in a later analysis. Later analysis identified a missense DCLRE1C variant that was linked to TCR beta V- and J-gene trimming.

This sequence originates from a woman in her twenties or thirties in good health and CMV-seronegative. The gene calls are TRBV2 and TRBJ1-1; D not resolved. Sequences were obtained from PBMCs. CDR3 in DNA: TGTGCCAGCAGGCGGGCTGAGGCTTTCTTT. It translates to CASRRAEAFF. Drawing the rest from reference TRBV2 and TRBJ1-1, the complete variable domain is EPEVTQTPSHQVTQMGQEVILRCVPISNHLYFYWYRQILGQKVEFLVSFYNNEISEKSEIFDDQFSVERPDGSNFTLKIRSTKLEDSAMYFCASRRAEAFFGQGTRLTVV.